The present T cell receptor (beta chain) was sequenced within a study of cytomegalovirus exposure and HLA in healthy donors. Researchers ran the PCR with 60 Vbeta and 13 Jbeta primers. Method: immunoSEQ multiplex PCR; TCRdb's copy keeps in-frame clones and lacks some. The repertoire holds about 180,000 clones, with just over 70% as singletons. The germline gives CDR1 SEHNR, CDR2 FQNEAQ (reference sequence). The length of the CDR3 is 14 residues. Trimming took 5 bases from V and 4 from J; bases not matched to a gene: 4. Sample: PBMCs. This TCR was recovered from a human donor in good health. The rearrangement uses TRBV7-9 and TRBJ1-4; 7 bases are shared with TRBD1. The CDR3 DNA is TGTGCCAGCAGCCCGGGACAGCTTAATGAAAAACTGTTTTTT. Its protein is CASSPGQLNEKLFF. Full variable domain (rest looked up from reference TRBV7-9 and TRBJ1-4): DTGVSQNPRHKITKRGQNVTFRCDPISEHNRLYWYRQTLGQGPEFLTYFQNEAQLEKSRLLSDRFSAERPKGSFSTLEIQRTEQGDSAMYLCASSPGQLNEKLFFGSGTQLSVL.